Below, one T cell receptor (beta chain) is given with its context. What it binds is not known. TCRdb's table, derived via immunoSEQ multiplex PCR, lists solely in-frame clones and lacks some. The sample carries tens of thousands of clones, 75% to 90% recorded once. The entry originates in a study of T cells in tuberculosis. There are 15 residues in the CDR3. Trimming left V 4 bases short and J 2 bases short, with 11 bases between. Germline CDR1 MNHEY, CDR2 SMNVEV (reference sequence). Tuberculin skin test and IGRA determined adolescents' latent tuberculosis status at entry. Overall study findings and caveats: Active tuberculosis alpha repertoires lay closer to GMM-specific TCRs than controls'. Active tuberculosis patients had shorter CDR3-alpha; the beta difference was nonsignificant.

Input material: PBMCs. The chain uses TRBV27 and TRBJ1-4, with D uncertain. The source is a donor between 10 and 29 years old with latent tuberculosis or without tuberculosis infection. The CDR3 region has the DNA TGTGCCAGCAGTTCTTTTCAGGCGACTAATGAAAAACTGTTTTTT. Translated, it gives CASSSFQATNEKLFF.